The TCR beta chain described here comes from a study of CD8+ T cells in alopecia areata. In the study overall: At a dose of 5 to 10 mg twice daily, oral tofacitinib was given to treated patients.

In germline, CDR1 is SGDLS, CDR2 YYNGEE. The CDR3 is 15 residues long. Trimming removed 4 bases at V and 7 bases at J, with 15 bases between. Investigators isolated RNA and reverse transcribed it into cDNA to act as the sequencing template. Clones were read by immunoSEQ multiplex PCR, and TCRdb kept only the in-frame ones, dropping some. The table lists some 120,000 clones, around 50% of them singletons. The sample in question was CD4+ T cells sorted from blood, obtained at week 0. This receptor was identified in a human donor with alopecia areata. The chain recombines TRBV9 with TRBJ1-6; a possible D gene is TRBD1 (5 bases). CDR3 in DNA: TGTGCCAGCAGCATTCAGGGAGATCGAAATTCACCCCTCCACTTT. This encodes CASSIQGDRNSPLHF.